These 32 T cell receptor beta chains share one sample of origin, sequenced in a study of OX40 agonist ivuxolimab in advanced cancers. Clones were sequenced by immunoSEQ multiplex PCR, and TCRdb holds only the in-frame ones, with some missing. The profile shows 20,000 to 30,000 clones, approximately 85% of them singletons. Specimen: CD4+ or CD8+ T cells sorted from blood, collected in a trial of the OX40 agonist ivuxolimab. The receptors derive from an adult with an advanced solid tumor such as melanoma, head and neck, liver or kidney cancer.

The chain employs TRBV28 and TRBJ1-1; D unclear. Germline loops: CDR1 MDHEN, CDR2 SYDVKM. Trimming took 4 bases from V and 11 from J, leaving 17 bases between them. This CDR3 comprises 13 residues. For the CDR3, the DNA is TGTGCCAGCAGTTCTGGACCCCTCGTCAGGGCTTTCTTT. As protein: CASSSGPLVRAFF.

In this sample, this clone turned up a few times. The V call is TRBV28, the J call TRBJ2-3; unclear D gene. The germline V gene has CDR1 MDHEN and CDR2 SYDVKM. CDR3 length: 11 residues. V lost 6 bases, J lost 7 bases, and 8 bases lay in between. The DNA for the CDR3 is TGTGCCAGCAGCCTATTGAATACGCAGTATTTT. Translated, it gives CASSLLNTQYF.

The genes are TRBV14 and TRBJ2-5; no definite D call. The V and J ends lost 3 bases and 2 bases respectively, with 10 bases between them. The germline V gene has CDR1 SGHDN and CDR2 FVKESK. This CDR3 has 14 amino acids. CDR3 sequence reads: CASSQDTLQETQYF. CDR3 nucleotides: TGTGCCAGCAGCCAGGATACCCTACAAGAGACCCAGTACTTC.

This chain joins TRBV6-6 and TRBJ2-7; the D is unclear. Germline CDR1 reads MNHNY; CDR2 reads SVGAGI (reference sequence). V lost 7 bases, J lost 1 base, and 11 bases lay in between. This CDR3 has 13 amino acids. CDR3 nucleotides: TGTGCCAGCATAGGTGGCCGATCCTACGAGCAGTACTTC. This translates into CASIGGRSYEQYF.

This chain links TRBV19 with TRBJ2-7, with D possibly TRBD2 on 6 matching bases. Trimming took 3 bases from V and 0 from J, leaving 9 bases between them. The CDR3 has 14 amino acids. In germline, CDR1 is LNHDA, CDR2 SQIVND (reference sequence). Here the CDR3 reads CASSIGTGSYEQYF. DNA for the CDR3: TGTGCCAGTAGTATTGGGACTGGCTCCTACGAGCAGTACTTC.

This chain joins TRBV5-1 and TRBJ2-5, with 9 bases that match TRBD2. Germline V gene sequence: CDR1 SGHRS, CDR2 YFSETQ. This CDR3 comprises 14 residues. V shed 2 bases, J shed 4 bases, and the junction held 3 bases outside the gene matches. The CDR3, as DNA: TGCGCCAGCAGCTTTGGCGGGGGGGCAGAGACCCAGTACTTC. This sequence encodes CASSFGGGAETQYF.

V and J are TRBV5-1 and TRBJ2-3, with TRBD2 identical over 7 bases. J was trimmed by 5 bases and V by 1 base; bases with no gene match: 7. The CDR3 spans 15 residues. Germline values: CDR1 SGHRS, CDR2 YFSETQ. The CDR3 region has the DNA TGCGCCAGCAGCTTGAATGGTGGGGGGGTAGATACGCAGTATTTT. Translation gives CASSLNGGGVDTQYF.

The V gene is TRBV2, the J gene TRBJ2-3, with a tentative D call TRBD1 (5 bases). This CDR3 contains 16 residues. V lost 5 bases, J lost 2 bases, and 17 bases lay in between. Germline V gene data show CDR1 as SNHLY and CDR2 as FYNNEI. For the CDR3, the DNA is TGTGCCAGCAGTTCCCCGGTAGGGGCGGCCACAGATACGCAGTATTTT. This encodes CASSSPVGAATDTQYF.

Points on this clone: The conserved final phenylalanine or tryptophan is absent from the CDR3, which likely points to a read error. The DNA is left out, because the CDR3 cannot be placed on it with certainty; the CDR3 is given as TCRdb lists it. The CDR3 region is CATRDATENTEASL. This chain connects TRBV10-2 to TRBJ1-1. CDR1 and CDR2 (germline): WSHSY, SAAADI. The CDR3 totals 14 residues, both ends included.

The chain has TRBV4-3 and TRBJ2-1, with 12 bases matching TRBD2. This CDR3 comprises 17 residues. The germline V gene has CDR1 LGHNA and CDR2 YSLEER. The trim removed 0 bases at V and 8 bases at J, leaving 8 bases unmatched. The chain's CDR3 is CASSQDPSGGAGDEQFF. CDR3 nucleotide sequence: TGCGCCAGCAGCCAAGATCCTAGCGGGGGGGCCGGGGATGAGCAGTTCTTC.

This chain links TRBV5-6 with TRBJ2-7; 7 bases agree with TRBD1. Germline assignment: CDR1 SGHDT and CDR2 YYEEEE. The V gene end was trimmed by 4 bases and the J gene end by 3 bases; junction bases not matched to a gene: 7. This CDR3 region has 14 residues. The CDR3: CASSTPTGIYEQYF. In DNA form, the CDR3 reads TGTGCCAGCAGCACCCCGACAGGGATCTACGAGCAGTACTTC.

This clone appeared a single time. DNA of the CDR3: TGTGCCAGCAGCTTTAGGGCAGGCCCCTACGAGCAGTACTTC. It encodes CASSFRAGPYEQYF. The chain recombines TRBV5-5 with TRBJ2-7; D remains unclear. The V end was cut by 2 bases, the J end by 2 bases, with 11 bases between. Germline V gene data show CDR1 as SGHKS and CDR2 as YYEKEE (reference sequence). This CDR3 has 14 residues. Combining the CDR3 with reference TRBV5-5 and TRBJ2-7 gives the whole variable domain DAGVTQSPTHLIKTRGQQVTLRCSPISGHKSVSWYQQVLGQGPQFIFQYYEKEERGRGNFPDRFSARQFPNYSSELNVNALLLGDSALYLCASSFRAGPYEQYFGPGTRLTVT.

This sequence joins TRBV10-3 and TRBJ1-5, with 8 bases fitting TRBD1. J gave up 1 base and V 10 bases, and 3 bases lay outside the gene matches. In germline, CDR1 is ENHRY, CDR2 SYGVKD. The CDR3 extends over 13 amino acids. This chain's CDR3 is CASRDRSNQPQHF. DNA of the CDR3: TGTGCCAGCCGGGACAGGAGCAATCAGCCCCAGCATTTT.

In this sample, this clone turned up many times. The rearrangement links TRBV11-2 to TRBJ2-2; 7 nucleotides align to TRBD1. The V gene's germline CDR1 is SGHAT and CDR2 FQNNGV. V dropped 4 bases and J dropped 6; count of bases not matched to a gene: 8. The CDR3 sequence is 15 residues long. CDR3 residues: CASSSMTGFPGELFF. Written as DNA, the CDR3 is TGTGCCAGCAGCTCGATGACAGGGTTTCCCGGGGAGCTGTTTTTT.

This clone has a handful of counts. The chain carries TRBV9 and TRBJ2-1, with a possible D match to TRBD1 (6 bases). Trimming stripped 3 bases from V and 9 bases from J, with 7 bases between. This CDR3 is built from 11 residues. Germline loops: CDR1 SGDLS, CDR2 YYNGEE. The CDR3 coding sequence is TGTGCCAGCAGCGGGGGGCGTGAGCAGTTCTTC. It is translated as CASSGGREQFF.

The rearrangement uses TRBV5-6 and TRBJ2-7; 11 nucleotides match TRBD2. The CDR3 is 17 amino acids. The V gene's germline CDR1 is SGHDT and CDR2 YYEEEE. With V trimmed by 4 bases and J by 3 bases, 12 bases remained unmatched. CDR3 bases: TGTGCCAGCAGCCCAACCGGGACTAGCGGAGTAGTCTACGAGCAGTACTTC. Translation gives CASSPTGTSGVVYEQYF. Supplemented by reference TRBV5-6 and TRBJ2-7, the full variable domain reads DAGVTQSPTHLIKTRGQQVTLRCSPKSGHDTVSWYQQALGQGPQFIFQYYEEEERQRGNFPDRFSGHQFPNYSSELNVNALLLGDSALYLCASSPTGTSGVVYEQYFGPGTRLTVT.

The CDR3 loop is CASSVGLVGDTQYF. In nucleotides, the CDR3 is TGTGCCAGCAGCGTAGGCCTGGTGGGGGATACGCAGTATTTT. V usage is TRBV9 and J usage is TRBJ2-3; D not certain. This CDR3 contains 14 residues. Between the trimmed V and J ends, which lost 0 bases and 6 bases, there was a span of 11 bases. Germline V CDR1 and CDR2: SGDLS, YYNGEE.

The chain combines TRBV2 with TRBJ2-3; 10 bases match TRBD2. Germline V gene sequence: CDR1 SNHLY, CDR2 FYNNEI. The V gene end was trimmed by 5 bases and the J gene end by 5 bases; junction bases not matched to a gene: 7. This CDR3 region has 15 residues. The CDR3 sequence: CASSRAGGVGDTQYF. The CDR3 DNA is TGTGCCAGCAGTAGAGCGGGAGGGGTGGGAGATACGCAGTATTTT. Looking up the rest from reference TRBV2 and TRBJ2-3 gives the full variable domain: EPEVTQTPSHQVTQMGQEVILRCVPISNHLYFYWYRQILGQKVEFLVSFYNNEISEKSEIFDDQFSVERPDGSNFTLKIRSTKLEDSAMYFCASSRAGGVGDTQYFGPGTRLTVL.

This clone was observed a few times. The chain is built from TRBV13 and TRBJ2-3; the D gene is possibly TRBD2 (6 bases). Trimming took off 3 bases at V and 0 bases at J, with 7 bases between the two ends. Looked up from germline, CDR1 is PRHDT and CDR2 is FYEKMQ (reference sequence). The CDR3 consists of 14 residues. The CDR3 region has the DNA TGTGCCAGCAGCTTGGGACTTAGCACAGATACGCAGTATTTT. This codes for CASSLGLSTDTQYF.

This clone was seen a single time. V usage is TRBV19 and J usage is TRBJ2-7; D is uncertain. This CDR3 is built from 17 residues. V lost 1 base, J lost 3 bases, and 19 bases lay in between. Germline V gene lookup returns CDR1 LNHDA and CDR2 SQIVND (reference sequence). CDR3 region: CASSIALTSATGYEQYF. The CDR3, as DNA: TGTGCCAGTAGTATAGCCCTTACGAGCGCGACGGGCTACGAGCAGTACTTC.

V usage is TRBV29-1 and J usage is TRBJ1-2; possibly TRBD1 for D (5 bases). CDR1 and CDR2 from the germline V gene are SQVTM and ANQGSEA. Trimming left V 3 bases short and J 4 bases short, with 9 bases between. The CDR3 spans 12 residues. CDR3 protein: CSVDQGVYGYTF. For the CDR3, the DNA is TGCAGCGTTGATCAGGGTGTCTATGGCTACACCTTC.

The chain combines TRBV4-1 with TRBJ2-1; D uncertain. The CDR3 length is 11 residues. Germline V lookup: CDR1 MGHRA, CDR2 YSYEKL. The V and J ends lost 6 bases and 6 bases respectively, with 6 bases between them. For the CDR3, the DNA is TGCGCCAGCAGGCTCTTCAATGAGCAGTTCTTC. Its protein is CASRLFNEQFF.

This sequence joins TRBV6-6 and TRBJ1-1, with a tentative D call TRBD1 (5 bases). This CDR3 is built from 14 residues. Trimming took off 5 bases at V and 3 bases at J, with 13 bases between the two ends. The germline CDR1 and CDR2 sequences are MNHNY and SVGAGI (reference sequence). The CDR3 reads CASSVSGGYTEAFF. The CDR3 nucleotides read TGTGCCAGCAGTGTCTCGGGGGGTTACACTGAAGCTTTCTTT.

The rearrangement uses TRBV5-6 and TRBJ1-2; 9 nucleotides match TRBD1. V gave up 0 bases and J gave up 4 bases; unmatched junction bases: 4. Per germline, CDR1 SGHDT and CDR2 YYEEEE. The CDR3 is 15 residues long. CDR3: CASSLGPGQGYGYTF. CDR3 DNA sequence: TGTGCCAGCAGCTTGGGACCGGGACAGGGCTATGGCTACACCTTC. Full variable domain (missing parts from reference TRBV5-6 and TRBJ1-2): DAGVTQSPTHLIKTRGQQVTLRCSPKSGHDTVSWYQQALGQGPQFIFQYYEEEERQRGNFPDRFSGHQFPNYSSELNVNALLLGDSALYLCASSLGPGQGYGYTFGSGTRLTVV.

This chain connects TRBV9 to TRBJ2-7; perhaps TRBD2 as D (6 bases). Germline lookup yields CDR1 SGDLS and CDR2 YYNGEE. The CDR3 consists of 12 residues. V lost 6 bases to trimming and J lost 5 bases, with 12 bases between them. This CDR3 is CASIRDFDEQYF. The CDR3 DNA sequence: TGTGCCAGCATTCGGGACTTCGACGAGCAGTACTTC.

The chain joins TRBV5-6 to TRBJ2-1; maybe TRBD1 (5 bases). The germline V gene has CDR1 SGHDT and CDR2 YYEEEE. The V and J ends lost 1 base and 12 bases respectively, with 17 bases between them. The CDR3 contains 14 residues. The CDR3 spells CASSLRRPERGQFF. CDR3 nucleotides: TGTGCCAGCAGCTTGCGGCGCCCCGAAAGGGGGCAGTTCTTC.

V and J are TRBV15 and TRBJ2-3, with 7 bases fitting TRBD2. This CDR3 comprises 16 residues. The germline gives CDR1 LNHNV, CDR2 YYDKDF (reference sequence). J gave up 4 bases and V 0 bases, and 7 bases lay outside the gene matches. The CDR3, as DNA: TGTGCCACCAGCAGAGATACGGCTAGCGGACCAGATACGCAGTATTTT. Translation: CATSRDTASGPDTQYF.

This chain uses TRBV13 with TRBJ2-1; tentative D call: TRBD2 (6 bases). Germline assignment: CDR1 PRHDT and CDR2 FYEKMQ (reference sequence). The CDR3 is 16 residues long. The germline V and J ends were trimmed by 4 bases and 15 bases, with 28 bases remaining between them. The DNA for the CDR3 is TGTGCCAGCAGCTCCGCCCTCCGCCTTGGGACTTCAGGGCCGTTCTTC. Amino acids: CASSSALRLGTSGPFF.

The count of this clone is one. This chain uses TRBV29-1 with TRBJ2-7; 8 nucleotides align to TRBD1. Germline trimming cut 5 bases from V and 1 base from J; bases unmatched to any gene: 7. CDR3 length: 14 amino acids. Germline assignment: CDR1 SQVTM and CDR2 ANQGSEA. The CDR3 DNA is TGCAGCGTTACTTCCCGGGACAGGTCCTACGAGCAGTACTTC. This translates into CSVTSRDRSYEQYF.

Here the CDR3 DNA reads TGTGCCAGCAGCTTAGGACAACCCGAAGCTTTCTTT. It encodes CASSLGQPEAFF. This rearrangement joins TRBV7-9 to TRBJ1-1; D is uncertain. The length of the CDR3 is 12 residues. V lost 1 base to trimming and J lost 8 bases, with 8 bases between them. The germline CDR1 and CDR2 sequences are SEHNR and FQNEAQ (reference sequence). Based on the CDR3 plus reference TRBV7-9 and TRBJ1-1, the full variable domain is DTGVSQNPRHKITKRGQNVTFRCDPISEHNRLYWYRQTLGQGPEFLTYFQNEAQLEKSRLLSDRFSAERPKGSFSTLEIQRTEQGDSAMYLCASSLGQPEAFFGQGTRLTVV.

The chain carries TRBV18 and TRBJ2-7; tentatively, D is TRBD1 (5 bases). V was shortened by 3 bases and J by 2 bases, with 11 bases between the two germline ends. Germline CDR1 is KGHSH and CDR2 is LQKENI. This CDR3 region has 14 residues. This CDR3 reads CASSPVQGTYEQYF. The CDR3 DNA reads as TGTGCCAGCTCACCTGTCCAGGGTACCTACGAGCAGTACTTC.

In the case of this clone: It is likely a read error: a sequence one base away is far more abundant. Different DNA sequences within this sample yield the same CDR3. The chain combines TRBV28 with TRBJ2-1; 7 nucleotides line up with TRBD2. This CDR3 has 14 residues. Germline-derived CDR1 and CDR2 are MDHEN and SYDVKM. DNA of the CDR3: TGCGCCACCCTAGGGGCTAGCGGCTACAATGAGCAGTTCTTC. It yields the protein CATLGASGYNEQFF.